This T cell receptor (beta chain) derives from a study of cytomegalovirus exposure and HLA in healthy donors. Study-wide results and limits: Being productive about 87% or about 30% of the time was typical of most TCR beta V segments in an earlier analysis.

Note on this clone: Its antigen is not known.

Deletions cut 1 base from V and 8 bases from J, with 8 bases between. The CDR3 is made up of 12 amino acids. Germline assignment: CDR1 MDHEN and CDR2 SYDVKM. The PCR employed 60 Vbeta primers together with 13 Jbeta primers. Repertoires were generated with immunoSEQ multiplex PCR, while TCRdb's copy carries only in-frame clones and drops some. The sample records 150,000 to 180,000 clones, roughly 77% being singletons. The J gene is TRBJ1-2, the V gene TRBV28; D remains ambiguous. This sequence was found in a man younger than 45 in good health and CMV-seropositive. The sample comprised PBMCs. The CDR3 DNA reads as TGTGCCAGCAGTTTATCGGGGTGGGGCTACACCTTC. Translating gives CASSLSGWGYTF.